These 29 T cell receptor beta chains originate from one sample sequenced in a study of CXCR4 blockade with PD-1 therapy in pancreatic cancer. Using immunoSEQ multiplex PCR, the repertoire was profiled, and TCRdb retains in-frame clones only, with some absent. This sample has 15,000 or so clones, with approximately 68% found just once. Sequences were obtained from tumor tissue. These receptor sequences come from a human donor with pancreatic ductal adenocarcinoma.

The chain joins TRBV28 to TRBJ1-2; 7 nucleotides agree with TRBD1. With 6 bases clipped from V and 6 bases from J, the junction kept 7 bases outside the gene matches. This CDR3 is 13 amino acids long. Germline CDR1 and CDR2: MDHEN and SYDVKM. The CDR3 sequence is CASSSDREDGYTF. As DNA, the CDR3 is TGTGCCAGCAGCTCTGACAGGGAGGATGGCTACACCTTC.

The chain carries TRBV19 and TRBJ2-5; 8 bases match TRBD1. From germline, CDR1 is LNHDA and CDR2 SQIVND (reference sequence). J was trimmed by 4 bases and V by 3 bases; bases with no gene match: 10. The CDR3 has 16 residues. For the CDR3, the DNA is TGTGCCAGTAGTATCCGTGGGACAGGTTCCGGAGAGACCCAGTACTTC. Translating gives CASSIRGTGSGETQYF.

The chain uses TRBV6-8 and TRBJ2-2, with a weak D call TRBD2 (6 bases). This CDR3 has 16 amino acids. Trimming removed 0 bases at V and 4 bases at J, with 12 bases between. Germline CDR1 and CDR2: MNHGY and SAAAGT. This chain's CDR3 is CASSYSPLAATGELFF. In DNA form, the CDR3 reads TGTGCCAGCAGTTACTCCCCATTAGCGGCCACCGGGGAGCTGTTTTTT.

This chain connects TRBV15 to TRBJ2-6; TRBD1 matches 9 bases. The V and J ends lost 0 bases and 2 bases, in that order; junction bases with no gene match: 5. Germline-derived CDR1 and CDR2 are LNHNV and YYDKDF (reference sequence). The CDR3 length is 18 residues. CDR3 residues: CATSRDSRTGAGANVLTF. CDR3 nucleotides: TGTGCCACCAGCAGAGATAGTAGGACAGGGGCTGGGGCCAACGTCCTGACTTTC. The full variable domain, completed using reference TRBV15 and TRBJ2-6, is DAMVIQNPRYQVTQFGKPVTLSCSQTLNHNVMYWYQQKSSQAPKLLFHYYDKDFNNEADTPDNFQSRRPNTSFCFLDIRSPGLGDTAMYLCATSRDSRTGAGANVLTFGAGSRLTVL.

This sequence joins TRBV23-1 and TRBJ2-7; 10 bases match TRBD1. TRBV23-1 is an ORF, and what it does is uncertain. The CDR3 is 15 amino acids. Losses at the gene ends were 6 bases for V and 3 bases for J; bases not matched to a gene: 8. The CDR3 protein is CASSPAWTGGYEQYF. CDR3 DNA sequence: TGCGCCAGCAGCCCAGCCTGGACAGGGGGCTACGAGCAGTACTTC.

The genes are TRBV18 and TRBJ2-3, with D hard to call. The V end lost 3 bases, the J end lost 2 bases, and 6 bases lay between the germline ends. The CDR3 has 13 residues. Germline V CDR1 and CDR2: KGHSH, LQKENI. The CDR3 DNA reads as TGTGCCAGCTCACCTACTGTCACAGATACGCAGTATTTT. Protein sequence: CASSPTVTDTQYF.

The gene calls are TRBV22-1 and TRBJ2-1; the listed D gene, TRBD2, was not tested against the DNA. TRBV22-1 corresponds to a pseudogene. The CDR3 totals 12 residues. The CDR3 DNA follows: TGTGCCAGCAGGGCTAGCGGGAGGTGGCAGTTCTTC. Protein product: CASRASGRWQFF.

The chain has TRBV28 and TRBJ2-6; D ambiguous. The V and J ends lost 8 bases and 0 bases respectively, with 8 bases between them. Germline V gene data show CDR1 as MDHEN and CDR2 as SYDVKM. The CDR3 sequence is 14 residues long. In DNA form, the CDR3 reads TGTGCCAGCCTCTCGGGCTCTGGGGCCAACGTCCTGACTTTC. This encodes CASLSGSGANVLTF. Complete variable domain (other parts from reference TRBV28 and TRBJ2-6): DVKVTQSSRYLVKRTGEKVFLECVQDMDHENMFWYRQDPGLGLRLIYFSYDVKMKEKGDIPEGYSVSREKKERFSLILESASTNQTSMYLCASLSGSGANVLTFGAGSRLTVL.

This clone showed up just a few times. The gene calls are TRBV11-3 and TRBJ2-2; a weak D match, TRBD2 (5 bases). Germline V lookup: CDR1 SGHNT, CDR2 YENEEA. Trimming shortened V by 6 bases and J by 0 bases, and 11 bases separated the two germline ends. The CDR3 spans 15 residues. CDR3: CASRQHGANTGELFF. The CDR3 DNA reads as TGTGCCAGCAGACAACACGGGGCGAACACCGGGGAGCTGTTTTTT.

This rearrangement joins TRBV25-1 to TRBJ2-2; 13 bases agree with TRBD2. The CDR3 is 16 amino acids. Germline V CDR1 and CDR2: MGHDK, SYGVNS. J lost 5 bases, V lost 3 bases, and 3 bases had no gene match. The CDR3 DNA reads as TGTGCCAGCAGTGAGCCGGGACTAGCGGGAACCGGGGAGCTGTTTTTT. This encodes CASSEPGLAGTGELFF.

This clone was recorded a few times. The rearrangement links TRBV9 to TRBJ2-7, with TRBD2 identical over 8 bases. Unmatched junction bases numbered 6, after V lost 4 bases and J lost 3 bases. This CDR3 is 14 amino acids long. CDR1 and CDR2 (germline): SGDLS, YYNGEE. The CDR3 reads CASSLGLAGYEQYF. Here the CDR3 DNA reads TGTGCCAGCAGCCTAGGACTAGCCGGCTACGAGCAGTACTTC. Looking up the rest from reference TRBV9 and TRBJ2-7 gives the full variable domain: DSGVTQTPKHLITATGQRVTLRCSPRSGDLSVYWYQQSLDQGLQFLIQYYNGEERAKGNILERFSAQQFPDLHSELNLSSLELGDSALYFCASSLGLAGYEQYFGPGTRLTVT.

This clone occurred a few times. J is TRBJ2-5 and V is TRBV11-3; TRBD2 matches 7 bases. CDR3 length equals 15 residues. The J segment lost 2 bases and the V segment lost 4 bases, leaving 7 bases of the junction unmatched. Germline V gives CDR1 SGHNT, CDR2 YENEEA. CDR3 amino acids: CASSSQGTTQETQYF. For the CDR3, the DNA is TGTGCCAGCAGCTCACAAGGGACTACTCAAGAGACCCAGTACTTC.

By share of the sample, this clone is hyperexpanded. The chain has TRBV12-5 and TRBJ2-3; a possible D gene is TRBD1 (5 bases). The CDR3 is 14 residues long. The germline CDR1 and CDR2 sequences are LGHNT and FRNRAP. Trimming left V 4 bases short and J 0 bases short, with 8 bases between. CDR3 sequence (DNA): TGTGCTAGTGGTTGGGGCACCAGCACAGATACGCAGTATTTT. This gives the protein CASGWGTSTDTQYF.

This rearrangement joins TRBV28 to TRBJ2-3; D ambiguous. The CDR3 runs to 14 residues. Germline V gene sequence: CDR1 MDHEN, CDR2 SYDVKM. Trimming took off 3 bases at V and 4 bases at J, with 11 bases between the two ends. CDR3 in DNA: TGTGCCAGCAGTTTTTTTGCCGGCCCAGATACGCAGTATTTT. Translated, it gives CASSFFAGPDTQYF.

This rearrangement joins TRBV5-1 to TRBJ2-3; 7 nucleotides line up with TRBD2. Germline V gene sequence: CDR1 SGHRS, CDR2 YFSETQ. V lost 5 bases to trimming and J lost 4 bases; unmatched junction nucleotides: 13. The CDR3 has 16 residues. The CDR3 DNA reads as TGCGCCAGCAGTCCGAGCGGTAGGAGCGGGGCAGATACGCAGTATTTT. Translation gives CASSPSGRSGADTQYF.

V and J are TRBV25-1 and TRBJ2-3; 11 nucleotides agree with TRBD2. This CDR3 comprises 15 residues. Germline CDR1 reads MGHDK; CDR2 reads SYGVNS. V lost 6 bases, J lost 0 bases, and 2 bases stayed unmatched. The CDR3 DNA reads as TGTGCCAGCAGGCTAGCGGGGGGAAGCACAGATACGCAGTATTTT. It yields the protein CASRLAGGSTDTQYF.

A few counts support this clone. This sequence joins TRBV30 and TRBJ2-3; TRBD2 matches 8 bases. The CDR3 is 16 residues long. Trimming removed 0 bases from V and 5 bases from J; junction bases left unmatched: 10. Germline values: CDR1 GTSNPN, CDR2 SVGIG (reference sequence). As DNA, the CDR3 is TGTGCCTGGAGTGTAGGAGGGAGCGGGGGAGGAGATACGCAGTATTTT. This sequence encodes CAWSVGGSGGGDTQYF.

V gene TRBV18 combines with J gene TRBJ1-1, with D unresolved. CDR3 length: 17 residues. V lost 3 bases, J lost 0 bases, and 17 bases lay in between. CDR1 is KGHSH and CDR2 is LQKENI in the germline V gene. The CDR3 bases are TGTGCCAGCTCACCTTCTTTGGAGGGTGGAATGAACACTGAAGCTTTCTTT. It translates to CASSPSLEGGMNTEAFF.

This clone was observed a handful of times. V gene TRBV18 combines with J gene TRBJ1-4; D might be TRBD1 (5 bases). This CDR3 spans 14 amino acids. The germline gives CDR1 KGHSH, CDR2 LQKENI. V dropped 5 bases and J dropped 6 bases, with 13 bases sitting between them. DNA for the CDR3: TGTGCCAGCTCATCTCGTGGGGACTATGAAAAACTGTTTTTT. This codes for CASSSRGDYEKLFF. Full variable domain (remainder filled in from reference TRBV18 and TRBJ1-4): NAGVMQNPRHLVRRRGQEARLRCSPMKGHSHVYWYRQLPEEGLKFMVYLQKENIIDESGMPKERFSAEFPKEGPSILRIQQVVRGDSAAYFCASSSRGDYEKLFFGSGTQLSVL.

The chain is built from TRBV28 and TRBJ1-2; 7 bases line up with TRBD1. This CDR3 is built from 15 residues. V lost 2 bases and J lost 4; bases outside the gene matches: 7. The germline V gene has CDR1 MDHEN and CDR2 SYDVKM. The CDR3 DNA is TGTGCCAGCAGTTTACTGGGACAGCCGGCCTATGGCTACACCTTC. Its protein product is CASSLLGQPAYGYTF.

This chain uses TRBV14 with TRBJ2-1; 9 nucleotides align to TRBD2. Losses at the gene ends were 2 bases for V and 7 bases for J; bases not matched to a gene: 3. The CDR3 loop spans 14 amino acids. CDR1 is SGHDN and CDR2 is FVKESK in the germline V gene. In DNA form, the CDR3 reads TGTGCCAGCAGCCAACAACTAGCGGGTAATGAGCAGTTCTTC. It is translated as CASSQQLAGNEQFF. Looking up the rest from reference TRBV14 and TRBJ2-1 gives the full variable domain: EAGVTQFPSHSVIEKGQTVTLRCDPISGHDNLYWYRRVMGKEIKFLLHFVKESKQDESGMPNNRFLAERTGGTYSTLKVQPAELEDSGVYFCASSQQLAGNEQFFGPGTRLTVL.

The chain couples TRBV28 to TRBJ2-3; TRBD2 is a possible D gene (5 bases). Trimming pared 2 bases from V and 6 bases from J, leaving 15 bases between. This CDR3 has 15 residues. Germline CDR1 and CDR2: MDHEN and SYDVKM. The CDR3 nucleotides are TGTGCCAGCAGTTTAAGCGGTCGAGTTGGGGATACGCAGTATTTT. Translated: CASSLSGRVGDTQYF.

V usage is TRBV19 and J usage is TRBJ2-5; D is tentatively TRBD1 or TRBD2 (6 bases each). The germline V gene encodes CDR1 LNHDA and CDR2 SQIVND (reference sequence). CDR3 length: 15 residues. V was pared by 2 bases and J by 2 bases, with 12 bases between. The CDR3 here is CASSIKTGRQETQYF. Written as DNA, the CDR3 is TGTGCCAGTAGTATAAAAACAGGGAGGCAAGAGACCCAGTACTTC.

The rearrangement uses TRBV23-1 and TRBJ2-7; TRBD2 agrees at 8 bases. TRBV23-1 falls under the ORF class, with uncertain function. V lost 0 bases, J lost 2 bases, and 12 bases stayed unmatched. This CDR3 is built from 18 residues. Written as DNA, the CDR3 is TGCGCCAGCAGTCAATCGCCAGATTTAGCGGGATCCCCCTACGAGCAGTACTTC. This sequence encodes CASSQSPDLAGSPYEQYF.

The CDR3, as DNA: TGTGCCTGGAGTGGGGACGGGAACACCGGGGAGCTGTTTTTT. It specifies CAWSGDGNTGELFF. The chain joins TRBV30 to TRBJ2-2; the D call may be TRBD1 or TRBD2 (5 bases each). The CDR3 is 14 residues long. The germline V gene encodes CDR1 GTSNPN and CDR2 SVGIG (reference sequence). Trimming left V 1 base short and J 1 base short, with 7 bases between.

This CDR3 is CASSRGQPNEQFF. CDR3 DNA sequence: TGTGCCAGTAGTAGGGGACAGCCCAATGAGCAGTTCTTC. The chain recombines TRBV19 with TRBJ2-1; 7 bases fit TRBD1. The CDR3 totals 13 residues. The junction had 3 bases not matched to a gene; V was cut back by 4 bases and J by 6 bases. Germline lookup yields CDR1 LNHDA and CDR2 SQIVND (reference sequence).

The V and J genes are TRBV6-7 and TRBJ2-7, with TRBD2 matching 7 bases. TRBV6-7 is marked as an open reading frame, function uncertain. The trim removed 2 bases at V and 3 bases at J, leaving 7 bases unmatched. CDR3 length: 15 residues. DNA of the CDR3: TGTGCCAGCAGTTACCCGGGAGGAGCTGACTACGAGCAGTACTTC. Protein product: CASSYPGGADYEQYF.

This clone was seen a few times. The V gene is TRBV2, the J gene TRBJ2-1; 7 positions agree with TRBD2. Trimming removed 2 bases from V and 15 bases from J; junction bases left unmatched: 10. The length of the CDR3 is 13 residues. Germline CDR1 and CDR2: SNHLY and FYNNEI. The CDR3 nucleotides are TGTGCCAGCAGTGAACTGGAGCGGGATGGGGGGTTCTTC. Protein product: CASSELERDGGFF.

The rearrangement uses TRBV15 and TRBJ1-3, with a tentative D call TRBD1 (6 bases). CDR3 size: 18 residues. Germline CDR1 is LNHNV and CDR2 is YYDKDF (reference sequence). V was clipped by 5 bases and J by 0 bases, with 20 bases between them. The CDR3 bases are TGTGCCACCAGCGCAGAGGGGGGGTTGATAGGCTCTGGAAACACCATATATTTT. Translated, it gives CATSAEGGLIGSGNTIYF.